The source of this T cell receptor beta chain is a study of identical twins (dated by TCRdb to the mid-2010s). In terms of the full investigation: TCR alpha and beta repertoires from monozygotic twins, unrelated adults of various ages and cord blood were deep-sequenced to test whether fetal clonotypes persist. To rule out contamination, replicate twin experiments were performed at different times with different library preparation protocols. The investigation overall reported the following: Abundant cord blood beta clonotypes carried fewer insertions; young adult naive repertoires showed a weaker similar trend, while memory repertoires showed none. Excess twin sharing in beta out-of-frame sequences was weaker because fewer shared sequences lowered the signal-to-noise ratio. Because the same donors could not be followed over many years, the conclusions relied on cross-sectional statistical analysis. Recombination models systematically underestimated out-of-frame TCR alpha sharing in monozygotic twins but agreed with sharing between unrelated individuals. Compared with coincidental sharing between unrelated individuals, out-of-frame TCR alpha sequences shared between twins showed an excess of sequences with low generation probability. Zero-insertion analyses could be partly confounded by invariant T cells such as MAIT and iNKT, though diverse VJ usage argued against such confounding for most clonotypes.

The CDR3, cysteine through phenylalanine, is 15 amino acids long. Only the CDR3 DNA is retained, 45 bases long and in frame from the first base. V is pruned by 5 bases and J by 5 bases, leaving 7 bases of the junction without a gene match. CDR1 SGHDT and CDR2 YYEEEE were looked up in the germline V gene. Every donor in the study was a healthy Caucasian. The twin cohort comprised three pairs of female monozygotic twins, all aged roughly 18 to 30 years. Miltenyi CD45RO+ enrichment and human naive T-cell isolation kits were used to isolate memory (CD45RO+) and naive T cells from PBMC. Receptor amplification or capture employed 5' RACE. The sample was run on an Illumina HiSeq 2000. A universal primer binding site was introduced by template switching, and a unique molecular identifier was present in the final cDNA, enabling accurate counting of TCR cDNA molecules. First-strand cDNA for TCR alpha and beta chains was synthesized from specific primers in the conserved constant-segment region. To control for contamination, each cDNA library was double barcoded with a SMART-Mk sample barcode plus Illumina barcodes. TruSeq adapter sequences along with Illumina sample barcodes were introduced in two successive PCR steps. The Illumina HiSeq platform was used with custom primers to sequence TCR alpha and beta cDNA libraries. The authors' analysis ran thus. Raw reads were processed with MiGEC to extract unique molecular identifiers, and MiXCR was used to determine CDR3 positions. For each individual, recombination models were inferred using an EM algorithm with the repgenHMM and IGoR tools. The analysis of shared clonotypes was done with the tcR package in R, with sharing normalized by the product of cloneset sizes. To study raw recombination without the effects of thymic and clonal selection, out-of-frame nonproductive sequences were analyzed. Clones were called with MiXCR by TCRdb after fastp trimmed the public reads at Q25, and only in-frame beta chains were retained. Entries that share a CDR3 protein sequence are merged under the most common genes and DNA. V and J calls and clone size were set by TCRdb, not the authors. Across this sample there are approximately 220,000 distinct CDR3 sequences, with under 10% seen only once. The top ten clonotypes cover roughly 2% of the sample.

At least ten counts were recorded for this clonotype. What antigen it recognizes has not been identified. No clone much larger than this one lies a single base away; base qualities are absent. The sample was also reused in another study, on yellow fever vaccine responses in identical twins. As described in the second report: According to the authors, the vaccine-induced T cell response in identical twins seemed to be partly convergent and partly specific to each individual. In identical twins, the study followed T cell clones that responded to the vaccine with precision.

Material: memory (CD45RO+) T cells sorted from blood. This specimen's cell subset or site label, per the study, means: CD45RO+ enriched T cells. The TCR was taken from a woman under 30 in good health. Recombination joined TRBV5-6 with TRBJ2-1, and 10 junction bases match TRBD2. The CDR3 region has the sequence CASSSQLAGDNEQFF. The DNA reads TGTGCCAGCAGTTCCCAGCTAGCGGGGGACAATGAGCAGTTCTTC.